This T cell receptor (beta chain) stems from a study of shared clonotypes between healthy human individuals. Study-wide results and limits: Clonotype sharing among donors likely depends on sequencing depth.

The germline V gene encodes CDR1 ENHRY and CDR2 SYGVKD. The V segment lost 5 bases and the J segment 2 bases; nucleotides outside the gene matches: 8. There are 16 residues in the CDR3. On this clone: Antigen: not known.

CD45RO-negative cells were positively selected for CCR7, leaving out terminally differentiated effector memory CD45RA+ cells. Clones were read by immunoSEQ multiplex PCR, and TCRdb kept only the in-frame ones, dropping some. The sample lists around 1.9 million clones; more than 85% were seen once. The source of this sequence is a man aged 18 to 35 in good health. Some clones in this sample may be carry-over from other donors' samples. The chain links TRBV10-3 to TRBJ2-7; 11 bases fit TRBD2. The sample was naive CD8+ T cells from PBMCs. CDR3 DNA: TGTGCCATCAGTCTTCAACTAGCGGGAGAAACCTACGAGCAGTACTTC. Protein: CAISLQLAGETYEQYF.